Listed here is a single T cell receptor (beta chain). This sample is part of a study of blood T cell repertoires in COVID-19. Germline CDR1 LNHDA, CDR2 SQIVND (reference sequence). The CDR3 covers 17 residues. V dropped 3 bases and J dropped 2 bases, with 17 bases sitting between them. In the original workflow: Amplification from reference gene primers served as the basis for estimated nucleated cell counts. Sequencing used immunoSEQ multiplex PCR; TCRdb keeps in-frame clones, though not all of them. D and trimming come from the DNA, and the V and J calls and clone size come from that table. Of about 250,000 clones listed, 88% are singletons.

Sequenced: peripheral blood. The chain recombines TRBV19 with TRBJ1-5, with D possibly being TRBD1 (5 bases). The clonotype originates from a man at least 80 years old with acute or convalescent COVID-19. Here the CDR3 DNA reads TGTGCCAGTAGTATTTATAGACAGCGAAGGGGCAATCAGCCCCAGCATTTT. Protein product: CASSIYRQRRGNQPQHF.